This T cell receptor (beta chain) was obtained from a study of blood T cell repertoires in COVID-19. Study information: COVID-19 samples from acute and convalescent phases originated in the United States, Italy and Spain. From T cells, B-cell-depleted T cells, or PBMCs came the material, which was cDNA or gDNA.

Per the original methods: Estimated nucleated cell counts came from reference gene primer amplification. Sequencing was performed with immunoSEQ multiplex PCR; in TCRdb, only in-frame clones are kept and a portion is missing. Clone size and V and J calls were adopted from that table, with D and trimming inferred from the DNA. Of approximately 200,000 clones listed, about 91% were seen once; the top ten hold about 3.9%. The CDR3 is made up of 15 amino acids. V lost 2 bases and J lost 10, with 17 bases in between. Germline-derived CDR1 and CDR2 are SGHAT and FQNNGV. The V call is TRBV11-2, the J call TRBJ1-4, with D tentatively TRBD1 (5 bases). Source material: peripheral blood. The source is a woman between 25 and 40 years old with acute or convalescent COVID-19. CDR3 loop: CASSLSWARGGKLFF. CDR3 nucleotide sequence: TGTGCCAGCAGCTTAAGTTGGGCGAGGGGAGGAAAACTGTTTTTT.